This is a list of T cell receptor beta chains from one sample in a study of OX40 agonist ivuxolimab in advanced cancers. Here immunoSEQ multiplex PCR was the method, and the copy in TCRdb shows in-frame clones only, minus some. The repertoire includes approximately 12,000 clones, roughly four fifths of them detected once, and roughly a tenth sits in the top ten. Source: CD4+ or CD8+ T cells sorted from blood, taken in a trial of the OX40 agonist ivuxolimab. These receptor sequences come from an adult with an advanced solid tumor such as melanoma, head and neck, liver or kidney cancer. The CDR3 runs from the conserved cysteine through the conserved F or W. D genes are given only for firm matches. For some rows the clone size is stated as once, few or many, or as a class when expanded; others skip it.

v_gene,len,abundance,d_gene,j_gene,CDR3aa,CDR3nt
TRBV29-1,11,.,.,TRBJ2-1,CSVEGRDTPLF,TGCAGCGTTGAAGGGAGGGACACCCCGCTCTTC
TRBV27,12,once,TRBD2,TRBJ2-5,CASMSGGETQYF,TGTGCCAGCATGTCGGGAGGAGAGACCCAGTACTTC
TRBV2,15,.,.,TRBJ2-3,CARLGGAVAQDTQYF,TGTGCCAGGCTGGGGGGGGCCGTCGCCCAGGATACGCAGTATTTT
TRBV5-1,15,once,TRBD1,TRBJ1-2,CASSLDRQGGYGYTF,TGCGCCAGCAGCTTGGACAGACAGGGAGGCTATGGCTACACCTTC
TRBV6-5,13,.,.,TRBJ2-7,CASSYSSSVEQYF,TGTGCCAGCAGTTACTCGAGTTCAGTCGAGCAGTACTTC
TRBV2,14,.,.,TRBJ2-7,CASSEAPGSGEQYF,TGTGCCAGCAGCGAAGCACCCGGTTCGGGAGAGCAGTACTTC
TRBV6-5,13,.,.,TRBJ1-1,CASRGSMNTEAFF,TGTGCCAGCAGGGGCAGCATGAACACTGAAGCTTTCTTT
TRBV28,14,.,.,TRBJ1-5,CASSPDDYNQPQHF,TGTGCCAGCAGTCCGGACGACTACAATCAGCCCCAGCATTTT
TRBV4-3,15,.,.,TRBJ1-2,CASSQDLGLDYGYTF,TGCGCCAGCAGCCAAGATTTGGGTTTAGACTATGGCTACACCTTC
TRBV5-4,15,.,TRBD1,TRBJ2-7,CASSLAGTGWYEQYF,TGTGCCAGCAGCTTGGCAGGGACAGGGTGGTACGAGCAGTACTTC
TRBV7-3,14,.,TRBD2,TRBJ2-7,CASSPGTSGGEQYF,TGTGCCAGCAGCCCTGGGACTAGCGGTGGCGAGCAGTACTTC
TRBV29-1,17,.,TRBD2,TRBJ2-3,CSAIAGGKQTSTDTQYF,TGCAGCGCCATAGCGGGAGGGAAACAAACTAGCACAGATACGCAGTATTTT
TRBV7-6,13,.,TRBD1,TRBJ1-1,CASGDRVWTEAFF,TGTGCCAGCGGGGACAGGGTTTGGACTGAAGCTTTCTTT
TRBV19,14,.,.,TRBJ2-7,CASAPSRGPYEQYF,TGTGCCAGTGCCCCCTCGCGGGGACCCTACGAGCAGTACTTC
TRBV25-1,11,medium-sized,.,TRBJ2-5,CASSLQETQYF,TGTGCCAGCAGCCTACAAGAGACCCAGTACTTC
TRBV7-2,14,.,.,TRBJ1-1,CASSSEPGADEAFF,TGTGCCAGCAGCTCCGAGCCCGGGGCGGATGAAGCTTTCTTT
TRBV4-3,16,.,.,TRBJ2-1,CASSQSTSSSYNEQFF,TGCGCCAGCAGCCAGTCCACTAGTAGCTCCTACAATGAGCAGTTCTTC
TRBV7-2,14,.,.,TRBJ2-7,CASSYRGVPYEQYF,TGTGCCAGCAGCTATCGGGGCGTGCCCTACGAGCAGTACTTC
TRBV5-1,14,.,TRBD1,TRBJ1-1,CASSLGQGSTEAFF,TGCGCCAGCAGCTTGGGACAGGGGAGTACTGAAGCTTTCTTT
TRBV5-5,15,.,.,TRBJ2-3,CASSPQRSSTDTQYF,TGTGCCAGCAGCCCTCAGAGGTCTAGCACAGATACGCAGTATTTT
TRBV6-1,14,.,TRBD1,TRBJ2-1,CASSWTGEGNEQFF,TGTGCCAGCAGTTGGACAGGGGAGGGAAATGAGCAGTTCTTC
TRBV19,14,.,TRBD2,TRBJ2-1,CASRERESGNEQFF,TGTGCCAGTAGGGAGCGGGAGTCGGGCAATGAGCAGTTCTTC
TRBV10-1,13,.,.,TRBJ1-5,CASRKTVSQPQHF,TGCGCCAGCAGGAAGACAGTGAGTCAGCCCCAGCATTTT
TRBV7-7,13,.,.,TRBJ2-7,CASSRLEGYEQYF,TGTGCTAGCAGCCGCCTGGAGGGGTACGAGCAGTACTTC
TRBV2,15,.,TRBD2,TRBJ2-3,CASYAGLAGTDTQYF,TGTGCCAGCTATGCGGGACTAGCGGGCACAGATACGCAGTATTTT
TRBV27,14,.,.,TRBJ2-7,CASRLLGGYNEQYF,TGTGCCAGCAGATTGTTAGGGGGGTATAACGAGCAGTACTTC
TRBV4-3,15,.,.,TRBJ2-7,CASSQARQVRYEQYF,TGCGCCAGCAGCCAAGCCCGACAGGTACGCTACGAGCAGTACTTC
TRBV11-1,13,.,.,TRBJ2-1,CASGIRSYNEQFF,TGTGCCAGCGGGATCCGCTCCTACAATGAGCAGTTCTTC